This T cell receptor (beta chain) is from a study of T-cell reconstitution after alpha-beta-depleted transplantation in children (TCRdb year 2016). For the study in its entirety: Using TCR repertoire profiling, the study followed T-cell immune reconstitution in a quantitative way in children after TCRalphabeta/CD19-depleted allogeneic hematopoietic cell transplantation. Overall results and qualifications from the work: The high TCRbeta diversity at day 60 in some patients was ascribed to recipient T cells and intrathymic progenitors that had survived conditioning. Apparently early alphabetaT-cell count recovery about two months after transplant reportedly relied on only several hundred rapidly expanded clones derived from non-depleted graft cells. Over subsequent months, a decline in hyperexpanded clone frequencies was noted, and after one year, T-cell counts and TCRbeta diversity were mostly ascribed to newly produced T cells.

Read against the paper, the sample's time point label means: day 60 (about 2 months) after transplantation. The sample's treatment or condition label is to be understood as: allogeneic hematopoietic cell transplantation with graft depleted of TCRalphabeta T cells and CD19 B cells. TCRalphabeta/CD19-depleted allogeneic hematopoietic cell grafts were given to the transplant recipients, all of whom were children. This clonotype came up many times. The specificity of this receptor is unknown. Base qualities are not at hand, and no much larger clone is one base apart. The library was built by means of PCR. Instrument used: Illumina HiSeq 2500. TCR library preparation used molecular barcoding, with unique molecular identifiers applied to normalize quantification of the TCRbeta repertoire. TCRdb trimmed public reads at Q25 via fastp, called clones via MiXCR and kept in-frame beta chains. Entries are consolidated by CDR3 protein sequence, retaining the most common genes and DNA. The sample table contains 9,200 or so distinct CDR3 sequences; only one count was recorded for 11% to 15% of them. 50% to 60% of the sample is in the top ten clones.

Sequenced material: PBMCs, mostly from graft donor cells, taken 60 days after TCRalphabeta/CD19-depleted stem cell transplant. This TCR was recovered from a male patient between 5 and 17 years old who had a stem cell transplant for acute lymphoblastic leukemia, so the T cells may come from the graft donor.

In nucleotide form, the sequence is TGTGCCAGCAGCCGGACAGGGACTAATGAAAAACTGTTTTTT. Its translation is CASSRTGTNEKLFF. The V gene is TRBV5-8 and the J gene is TRBJ1-4, and 8 bases in between align with TRBD1. V is trimmed back by 4 bases and J by 2 bases, and the junction contains 1 base that no gene match accounts for. Including the terminal cysteine and phenylalanine, the CDR3 comprises 14 residues. Just the 42-base CDR3 DNA is kept, in frame starting at base 1. The germline V gene supplies CDR1 SGHTS and CDR2 YDEGEE.